The clone carrying this T cell receptor beta chain was recorded once. These data come from a study of blood T cell repertoires in COVID-19. Study-level information: Collection of acute and convalescent COVID-19 samples took place in the United States, Italy and Spain.

In the source study's methods: Quantification of nucleated cells was approximated via reference gene primer amplification. Sequencing used immunoSEQ multiplex PCR; TCRdb keeps in-frame clones, though not all of them. V and J calls plus clone size are reproduced from that table; the DNA served to infer D and trimming. The data contain around 67,000 clones, around 91% of them singletons. CDR3 length: 14 residues. Germline V gene sequence: CDR1 LNHDA, CDR2 SQIVND (reference sequence). The V and J ends lost 5 bases and 2 bases, in that order; junction bases with no gene match: 6. Specimen: peripheral blood. The chain joins TRBV19 to TRBJ2-7, with TRBD2 identical over 7 bases. The TCR originated in a human donor in a cohort sampled during active COVID-19. This chain's CDR3 is CASSSKRGTYEQYF. In DNA, the CDR3 is TGTGCCAGTAGTTCTAAGCGGGGCACCTACGAGCAGTACTTC.